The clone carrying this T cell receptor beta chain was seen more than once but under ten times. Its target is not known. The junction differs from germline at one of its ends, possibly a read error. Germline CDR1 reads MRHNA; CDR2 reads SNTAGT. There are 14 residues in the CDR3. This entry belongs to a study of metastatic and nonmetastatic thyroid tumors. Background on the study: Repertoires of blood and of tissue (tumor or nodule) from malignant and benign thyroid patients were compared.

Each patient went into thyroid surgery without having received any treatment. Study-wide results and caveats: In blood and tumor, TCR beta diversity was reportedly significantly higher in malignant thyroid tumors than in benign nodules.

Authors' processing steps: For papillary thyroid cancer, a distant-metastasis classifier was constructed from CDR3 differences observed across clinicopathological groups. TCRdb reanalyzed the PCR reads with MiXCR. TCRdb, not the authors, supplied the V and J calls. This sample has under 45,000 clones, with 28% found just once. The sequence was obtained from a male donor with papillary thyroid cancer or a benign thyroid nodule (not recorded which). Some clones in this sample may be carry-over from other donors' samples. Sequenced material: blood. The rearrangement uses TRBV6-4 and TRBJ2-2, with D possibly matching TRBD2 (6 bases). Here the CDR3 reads CASSESGGSGEPFF. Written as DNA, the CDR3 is TGTGCCAGCAGTGAATCCGGGGGATCCGGGGAGCCGTTTTTT.